This TCR beta chain was profiled in a study of T cells generated in artificial thymic organoids (dated 2017 in TCRdb). About the study as a whole: In some experiments, thymic T cells were further FACS-purified to deplete CD4 immature single positive or double positive precursors. TCR alpha and beta CDR3 repertoires of in vitro artificial thymic organoid-derived CD8 single positive T cells were compared with thymic and peripheral blood naive CD8 T cells. The repertoire sequencing data shown were described as representative of three independent experiments.

Study-wide conclusions, independent of this receptor: Physiological TCR clonotype diversity, comparable to that of thymic and blood naive CD8 T cells, was observed in organoid-derived CD8 single positive T cells.

This clonotype was seen ten or more times. No antigen is known for it. No much larger clone exists at a distance of one base, and base qualities are not known. Enrichment of primary CD8+ T cells was done with magnetic beads from the Miltenyi CD8+ T cell Isolation Kit. Organoid and thymic CD3+TCRalphabeta+CD8 single positive T cells were FACS sorted before RNA extraction. For each sample, total RNA was purified from 40,000 to 200,000 sorted cells using the RNeasy Micro kit, and RNA quality was checked on an Agilent RNA 6000 Nano chip. To release thymocytes, thymic fragments were dissected, broken up by pipetting and passed through a 70 um strainer. The germline V gene sets CDR1 to MDHEN and CDR2 to SYDVKM. From cysteine to phenylalanine, the CDR3 is 13 amino acids long. Only the CDR3 portion is preserved as DNA: 39 bases, with reading frame beginning at the first base. V lost 3 bases and J lost 1 base; the stretch between them is 7 bases long.

TCRalpha and TCRbeta libraries were amplified in separate semi-nested PCR reactions using Advantage 2 and reverse primers located in the TRAC or TRBC constant regions. The amount of total RNA used for first-strand cDNA synthesis ranged from about 3.5 to 550 ng. TCR cDNA libraries were generated by 5'-RACE using the SMARTer PCR cDNA Synthesis kit, with a poly-dT primer employed for first-strand synthesis. Sample-specific 5-nucleotide barcodes were carried by the semi-nested constant-region reverse primers, and the resulting products were cleaned using the Zymo DNA Clean and Concentrator-5 kit. Up to ten barcoded samples were pooled, ligated to Illumina adaptors and sequenced as 2 x 150 bp paired-end reads on an Illumina MiSeq. As for the authors' bioinformatics: Demultiplexed reads were aligned with BLAT to a custom library of all human TRAV, TRAJ, TRBV, TRBD and TRBJ combinations from IMGT. The best BLAT hits were picked using pslCDnaFilter (-maxAligns=1, -ignoreIntrons), and custom Perl scripts were used to calculate clonotype frequencies. TCRdb's own reprocessing of the public reads used fastp at Q25 and MiXCR and kept productive beta chains. Each entry merges the rows of one CDR3 protein and shows their most common DNA and genes. The V and J calls follow TCRdb's processing rather than the paper's. This sample gives around 9,300 distinct CDR3 sequences in total; around 16% of them show up just once. About 1.5% of the sample is in the top ten clones.

The V and J genes are TRBV28 and TRBJ2-7, with the identity of the D gene unclear. The specimen sequenced was naive CD8+ T cells from the thymus. The cell subset or site label corresponds to: CD3+TCRalphabeta+CD8SP T cells; for blood, CD45RO-CCR7+ naive CD8+ T cells. This clonotype was sampled from a human donor who gave cord blood stem cells for thymic organoid culture, a cardiac surgery patient who gave postnatal thymus, or a blood donor (not recorded which). The nucleotide sequence is TGTGCCAGCAGTTTTGAACTGTCCTACGAGCAGTACTTC. Translated, this is CASSFELSYEQYF.